This T cell receptor (beta chain) stems from a study of blood T cell repertoires in COVID-19. Study details: Nucleic acid was either cDNA or gDNA, and it came from T cells, B-cell-depleted T cells, or PBMCs.

The cohort comprised adults aged about 18 to 100 years residing in approximately 25 US areas. In Cohort 3, a recovered donor had either two negative PCRs, clearance, or symptom resolution. As originally analysed: Estimation of nucleated cell counts was performed using reference gene primer amplification. TCRdb's copy holds only in-frame clones and misses some; the assay was immunoSEQ multiplex PCR. The D gene and trimming were derived from the DNA, and the V and J assignments and clone size from that table. This sample carries 250,000 to 300,000 clones, 75% to 95% of them seen once, and the ten largest clones take 1% to 1.3%. Germline CDR1 LNHDA, CDR2 SQIVND (reference sequence). Trimming cost V 3 bases and J 0 bases, with 8 bases left between them. This CDR3 spans 14 amino acids. This clone was detected once.

This chain links TRBV19 with TRBJ1-1, with unresolved D. The source is a woman aged 25 to 45 who had recovered from COVID-19. The specimen was PBMCs or T cells enriched from blood (not recorded which). CDR3 region: CASSIAVLNTEAFF. As DNA, the CDR3 is TGTGCCAGTAGTATCGCGGTATTGAACACTGAAGCTTTCTTT.